This TCR beta chain stems from a study of T cell changes during pregnancy in multiple sclerosis. Repertoires were generated with immunoSEQ multiplex PCR, while TCRdb's copy carries only in-frame clones and drops some. This sample yields 90,000 or so clones, of which 75% to 95% are seen a single time; roughly 0.91% belongs to the top ten. Looked up from germline, CDR1 is SEHNR and CDR2 is FQNEAQ (reference sequence). This CDR3 has 13 amino acids. V was cut by 3 bases and J by 0 bases, with 6 bases left in between. This sequence joins TRBV7-9 and TRBJ2-7; D gene unclear. Sequencing used peripheral blood, obtained before pregnancy. The sequence was collected from a female donor with multiple sclerosis, enrolled in a pregnancy study. CDR3 in DNA: TGTGCCAGCAGCTTGAAGAGCTCCTACGAGCAGTACTTC. This encodes CASSLKSSYEQYF.